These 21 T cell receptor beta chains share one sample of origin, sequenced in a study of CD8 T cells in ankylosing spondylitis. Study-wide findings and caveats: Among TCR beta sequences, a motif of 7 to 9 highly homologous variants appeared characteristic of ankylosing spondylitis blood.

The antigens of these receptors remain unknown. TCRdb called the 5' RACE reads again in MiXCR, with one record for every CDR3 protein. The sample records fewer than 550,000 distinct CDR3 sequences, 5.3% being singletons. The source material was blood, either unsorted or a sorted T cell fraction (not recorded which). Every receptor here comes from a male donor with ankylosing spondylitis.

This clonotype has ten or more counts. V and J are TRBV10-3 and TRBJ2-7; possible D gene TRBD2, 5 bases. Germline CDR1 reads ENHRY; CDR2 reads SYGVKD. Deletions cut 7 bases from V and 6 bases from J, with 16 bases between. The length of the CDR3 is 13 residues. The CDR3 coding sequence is TGTGCCATCACGAGCGGAGCCCTCTCCGAGCAGTACTTC. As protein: CAITSGALSEQYF.

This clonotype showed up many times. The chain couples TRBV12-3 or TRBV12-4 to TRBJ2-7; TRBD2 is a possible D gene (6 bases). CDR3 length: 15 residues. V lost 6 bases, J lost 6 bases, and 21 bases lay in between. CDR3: CASSLEGLAFSEQYF. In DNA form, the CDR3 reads TGTGCCAGCAGCTTGGAGGGGCTGGCCTTTTCCGAGCAGTACTTC.

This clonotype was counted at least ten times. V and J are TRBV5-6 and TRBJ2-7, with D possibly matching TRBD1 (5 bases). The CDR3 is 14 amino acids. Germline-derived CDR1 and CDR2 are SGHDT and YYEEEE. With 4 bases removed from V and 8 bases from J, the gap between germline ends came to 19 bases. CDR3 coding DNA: TGTGCCAGCAGCATCACAGGAGTCTCTACGAAGCAGTACTTC. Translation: CASSITGVSTKQYF.

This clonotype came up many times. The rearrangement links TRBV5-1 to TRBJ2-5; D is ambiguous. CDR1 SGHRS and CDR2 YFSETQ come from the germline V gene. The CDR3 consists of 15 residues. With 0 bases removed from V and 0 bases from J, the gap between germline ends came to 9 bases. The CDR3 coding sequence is TGCGCCAGCAGCTTGGCCTTGGGGTACCAAGAGACCCAGTACTTC. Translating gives CASSLALGYQETQYF. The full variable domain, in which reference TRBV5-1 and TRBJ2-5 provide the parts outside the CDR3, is KAGVTQTPRYLIKTRGQQVTLSCSPISGHRSVSWYQQTPGQGLQFLFEYFSETQRNKGNFPGRFSGRQFSNSRSEMNVSTLELGDSALYLCASSLALGYQETQYFGPGTRLLVL.

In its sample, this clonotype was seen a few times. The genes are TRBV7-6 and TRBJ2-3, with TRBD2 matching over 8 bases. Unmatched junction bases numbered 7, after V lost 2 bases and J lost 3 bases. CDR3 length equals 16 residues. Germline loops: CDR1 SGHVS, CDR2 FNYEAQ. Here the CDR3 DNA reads TGTGCCAGCAGCTTACCTCCGGGACTAGGGACAGATACGCAGTATTTT. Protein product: CASSLPPGLGTDTQYF.

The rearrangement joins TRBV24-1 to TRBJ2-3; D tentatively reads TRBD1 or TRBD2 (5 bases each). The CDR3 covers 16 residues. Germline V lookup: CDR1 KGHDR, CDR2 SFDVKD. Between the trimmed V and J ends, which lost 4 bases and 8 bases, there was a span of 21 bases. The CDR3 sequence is CATSDRDLQPPGTQYF. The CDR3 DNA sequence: TGTGCCACCAGTGACCGGGACCTTCAACCACCGGGTACGCAGTATTTT.

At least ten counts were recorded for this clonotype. The CDR3 coding sequence is TGTGCCAGCGGACGGACGGAGTACAATGAGCAGTTCTTC. It codes for CASGRTEYNEQFF. The V call is TRBV28, the J call TRBJ2-1; D is unclear. The CDR3 extends over 13 amino acids. Trimming stripped 8 bases from V and 4 bases from J, with 12 bases between. Germline V gene lookup returns CDR1 MDHEN and CDR2 SYDVKM.

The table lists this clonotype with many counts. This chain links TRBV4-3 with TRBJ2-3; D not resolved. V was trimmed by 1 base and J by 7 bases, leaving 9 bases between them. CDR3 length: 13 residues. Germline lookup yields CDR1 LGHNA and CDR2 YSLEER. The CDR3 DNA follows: TGCGCCAGCAGCCAAGGGACGGTATATACGCAGTATTTT. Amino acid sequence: CASSQGTVYTQYF.

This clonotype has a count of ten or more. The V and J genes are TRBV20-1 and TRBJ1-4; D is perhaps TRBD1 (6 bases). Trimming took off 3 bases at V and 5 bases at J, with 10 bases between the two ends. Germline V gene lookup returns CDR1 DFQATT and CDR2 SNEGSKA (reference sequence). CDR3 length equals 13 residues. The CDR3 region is CSASKGENEKLFF. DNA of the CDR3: TGCAGTGCTAGCAAGGGGGAGAATGAAAAACTGTTTTTT.

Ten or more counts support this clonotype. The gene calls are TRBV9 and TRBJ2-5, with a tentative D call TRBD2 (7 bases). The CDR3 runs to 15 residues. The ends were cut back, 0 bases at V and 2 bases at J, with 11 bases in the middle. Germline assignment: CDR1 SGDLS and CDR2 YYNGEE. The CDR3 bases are TGTGCCAGCAGCGTAGATGCGGGGGCACAAGAGACCCAGTACTTC. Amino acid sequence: CASSVDAGAQETQYF.

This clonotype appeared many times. CDR3 sequence: CASSYSATQPQHF. CDR3 DNA: TGTGCCAGCAGTTACTCGGCGACTCAGCCCCAGCATTTT. J is TRBJ1-5 and V is TRBV6-2 or TRBV6-3; D is uncertain. CDR1 is MNHEY, CDR2 SVGEGT, per germline. Trimming shortened V by 0 bases and J by 6 bases, and 6 bases separated the two germline ends. The CDR3 has 13 residues.

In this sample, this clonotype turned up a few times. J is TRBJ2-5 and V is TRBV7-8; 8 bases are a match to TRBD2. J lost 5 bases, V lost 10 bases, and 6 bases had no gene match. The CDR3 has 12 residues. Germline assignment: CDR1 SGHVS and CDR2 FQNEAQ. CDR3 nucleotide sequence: TGTGCCATCCGGCGGGGGGCGGAGACCCAGTACTTC. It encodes CAIRRGAETQYF.

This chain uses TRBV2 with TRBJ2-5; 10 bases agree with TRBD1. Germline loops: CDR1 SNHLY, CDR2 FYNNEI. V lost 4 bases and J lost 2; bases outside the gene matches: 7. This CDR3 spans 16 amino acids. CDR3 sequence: CASSGADRGAQETQYF. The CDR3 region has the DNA TGTGCCAGCAGTGGAGCGGACAGGGGGGCTCAAGAGACCCAGTACTTC.

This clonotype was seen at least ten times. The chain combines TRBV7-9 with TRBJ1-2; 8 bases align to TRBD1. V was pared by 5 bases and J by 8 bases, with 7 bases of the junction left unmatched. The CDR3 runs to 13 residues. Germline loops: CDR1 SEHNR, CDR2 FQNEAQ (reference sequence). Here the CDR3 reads CASSNRGMEGYTF. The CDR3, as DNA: TGTGCCAGCAGCAACAGGGGGATGGAGGGCTACACCTTC.

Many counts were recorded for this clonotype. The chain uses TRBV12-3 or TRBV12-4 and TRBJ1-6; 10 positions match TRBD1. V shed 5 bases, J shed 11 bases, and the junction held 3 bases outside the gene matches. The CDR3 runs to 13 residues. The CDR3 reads CASSPGTGAPLHF. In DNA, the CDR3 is TGTGCCAGCAGTCCCGGGACAGGGGCACCCCTCCACTTT.

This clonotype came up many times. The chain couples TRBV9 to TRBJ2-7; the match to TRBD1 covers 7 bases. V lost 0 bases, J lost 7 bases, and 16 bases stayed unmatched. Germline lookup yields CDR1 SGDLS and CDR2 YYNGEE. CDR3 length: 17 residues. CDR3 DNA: TGTGCCAGCAGCGTAGATGTAGGACGACAGGGTCCGCGGGAGCAGTACTTC. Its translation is CASSVDVGRQGPREQYF. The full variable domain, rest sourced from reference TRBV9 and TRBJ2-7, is DSGVTQTPKHLITATGQRVTLRCSPRSGDLSVYWYQQSLDQGLQFLIQYYNGEERAKGNILERFSAQQFPDLHSELNLSSLELGDSALYFCASSVDVGRQGPREQYFGPGTRLTVT.

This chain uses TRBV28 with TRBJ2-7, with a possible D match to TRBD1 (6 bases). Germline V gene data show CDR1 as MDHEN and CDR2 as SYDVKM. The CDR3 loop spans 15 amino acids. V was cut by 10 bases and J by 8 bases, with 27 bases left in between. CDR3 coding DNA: TGTGCCACACGTGAAACCAACAGGGTAAGACTGCAGCAGTACTTC. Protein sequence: CATRETNRVRLQQYF. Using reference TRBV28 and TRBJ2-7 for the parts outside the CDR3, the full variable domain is DVKVTQSSRYLVKRTGEKVFLECVQDMDHENMFWYRQDPGLGLRLIYFSYDVKMKEKGDIPEGYSVSREKKERFSLILESASTNQTSMYLCATRETNRVRLQQYFGPGTRLTVT.

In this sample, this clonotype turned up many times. The CDR3 region is CASSFRQGWELNTEAFF. In DNA form, the CDR3 reads TGTGCCAGCAGCTTCCGACAGGGTTGGGAGTTGAACACTGAAGCTTTCTTT. The chain employs TRBV5-6 and TRBJ1-1; 7 positions agree with TRBD1. Trimming cost V 2 bases and J 0 bases; bases outside gene matches: 10. Germline-derived CDR1 and CDR2 are SGHDT and YYEEEE. The CDR3 consists of 17 residues.

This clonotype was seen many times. For the CDR3, the DNA is TGTGCCAGCAGCCAAGGGACTAGCCTAGGGGGAACAGATACGCAGTATTTT. Residues: CASSQGTSLGGTDTQYF. The gene calls are TRBV4-2 and TRBJ2-3; 8 bases are a match to TRBD2. The ends lost 1 base at V and 3 bases at J; junction bases unmatched: 9. The germline CDR1 and CDR2 sequences are LGHNA and YNFKEQ. The CDR3 contains 17 residues.

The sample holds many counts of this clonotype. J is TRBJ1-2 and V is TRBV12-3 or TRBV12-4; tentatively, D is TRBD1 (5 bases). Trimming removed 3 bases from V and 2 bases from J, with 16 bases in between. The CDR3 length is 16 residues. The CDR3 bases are TGTGCCAGCAGTTTTCGGAGCGTCAGGGCGAACTATGGCTACACCTTC. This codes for CASSFRSVRANYGYTF.

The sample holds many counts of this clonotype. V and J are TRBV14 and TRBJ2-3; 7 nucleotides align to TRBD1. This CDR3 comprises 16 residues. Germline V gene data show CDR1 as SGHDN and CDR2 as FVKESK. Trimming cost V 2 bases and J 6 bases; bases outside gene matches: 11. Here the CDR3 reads CASSQRTGDTSDTQYF. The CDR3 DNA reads TGTGCCAGCAGCCAAAGGACAGGTGACACTTCGGATACGCAGTATTTT.